A single TCR beta chain is shown here with its context. This sample stems from a study of Graves' ophthalmopathy and Graves' hyperthyroidism. People with hyperthyroidism were aged 18 to 65 and newly diagnosed, under 2 months' duration. Amplification targeted the TCR beta CDR3 regions, with RNA transcripts as the source material. A first-round RT-PCR used HTBI primers, followed by a second-round multiplex PCR. From the multiplex PCR reads, TCRdb called clonotypes with MiXCR, one entry per CDR3 protein. The table records over a million distinct CDR3 sequences, about 35% of them present only once. The CDR3 length is 12 residues. Germline V gene sequence: CDR1 LGHNT, CDR2 FRNRAP.

Sample: peripheral blood or thyroid tissue (not recorded which). This receptor was obtained from an adult man with Graves' hyperthyroidism. The chain links TRBV12-5 to TRBJ2-2; possible D gene TRBD1, 5 bases. CDR3 loop: CASSFQGGELFF. CDR3 DNA: TGTGCCAGCAGTTTCCAGGGCGGGGAGCTGTTTTTT.